The 15 T cell receptor beta chains listed next were all sequenced from one sample in a study of OX40 agonist ivuxolimab in advanced cancers. Profiled with immunoSEQ multiplex PCR; TCRdb holds only in-frame clones, not every one. The table records 70,000 to 90,000 clones, about 89% of them present only once. This material consisted of CD4+ or CD8+ T cells sorted from blood, taken in a trial of the OX40 agonist ivuxolimab. The source is an adult with an advanced solid tumor such as melanoma, head and neck, liver or kidney cancer.

This chain joins TRBV6-5 and TRBJ1-2, with TRBD1 as a possible D gene (5 bases). V lost 5 bases and J lost 4, with 5 bases in between. The CDR3 runs 11 residues. Germline V gives CDR1 MNHEY, CDR2 SVGAGI. CDR3 sequence (DNA): TGTGCCAGCAGTGACAGCTATGGCTACACCTTC. As protein: CASSDSYGYTF.

About this clone itself: The same CDR3 also results from other DNA sequences found in this sample. The CDR3 nucleotides are TGTGCCAGCAGTTATTCGGGGCCCCAGCATTTT. Translation: CASSYSGPQHF. The rearrangement uses TRBV6-6 and TRBJ1-5, with D unclear. The CDR3 is made up of 11 amino acids. Germline CDR1 MNHNY, CDR2 SVGAGI (reference sequence). The V gene lost 3 bases and the J gene lost 9 bases, with 6 bases spanning the gap.

The chain is built from TRBV30 and TRBJ2-7; no reliable D call. Germline CDR1 is GTSNPN and CDR2 is SVGIG (reference sequence). The CDR3 sequence is 14 residues long. V lost 2 bases and J lost 2, with 13 bases in between. The CDR3 is CAWSLADGPYEQYF. As DNA, the CDR3 is TGTGCCTGGAGTTTGGCTGATGGTCCCTACGAGCAGTACTTC.

The chain links TRBV28 to TRBJ1-2; tentative D call: TRBD1 (6 bases). CDR3 length: 15 amino acids. Trimming stripped 7 bases from V and 2 bases from J, with 17 bases between. Per the germline V gene, CDR1 is MDHEN and CDR2 is SYDVKM. CDR3 nucleotides: TGTGCCAGCAATATTCACTGGGGGGCGAACTATGGCTACACCTTC. This gives the protein CASNIHWGANYGYTF.

The chain recombines TRBV27 with TRBJ1-3; D not certain. Germline lookup yields CDR1 MNHEY and CDR2 SMNVEV (reference sequence). Between the trimmed V and J ends, which lost 2 bases and 0 bases, there was a span of 8 bases. This CDR3 spans 15 amino acids. CDR3 sequence (DNA): TGTGCCAGCAGTTTAGCTCTGATCTCTGGAAACACCATATATTTT. This sequence encodes CASSLALISGNTIYF.

The chain combines TRBV21-1 with TRBJ1-5. TRBV21-1 is a documented pseudogene. The CDR3 loop spans 14 amino acids. DNA for the CDR3: TGTGCCAGCATCCCAGGGAGATGGAATCAGCCCCAGCATTTT. This translates into CASIPGRWNQPQHF.

The CDR3 DNA reads as TGTGCCAGCAGTTTGGGCAGCTCCTACGAGCAGTACTTC. It codes for CASSLGSSYEQYF. The chain is built from TRBV28 and TRBJ2-7; D unresolved. CDR1 is MDHEN, CDR2 SYDVKM, per germline. V gave up 3 bases and J gave up 0 bases, with 6 bases separating them. The CDR3 consists of 13 residues.

The chain joins TRBV23-1 to TRBJ1-5, with a tentative D call TRBD1 (5 bases). TRBV23-1 is noted as an ORF with a role that remains uncertain. Between the trimmed V and J ends, which lost 5 bases and 4 bases, there was a span of 6 bases. CDR3 size: 12 residues. CDR3 sequence (DNA): TGCGCCAGCAGTTCAGGGAATCAGCCCCAGCATTTT. It translates to CASSSGNQPQHF.

This clone was seen more than once but under ten times. The rearrangement uses TRBV6-1 and TRBJ1-6, with D maybe TRBD1 (5 bases). Deletions cut 1 base from V and 10 bases from J, with 23 bases between. The CDR3 contains 18 residues. The V gene's germline CDR1 is MNHNS and CDR2 SASEGT. The CDR3 loop is CASSEEGQVGRRDSPLHF. In DNA form, the CDR3 reads TGTGCCAGCAGTGAAGAAGGGCAGGTAGGACGACGGGACTCACCCCTCCACTTT.

The CDR3 loop is CASSQTFAVNQPQHF. The CDR3 DNA sequence: TGCGCCAGCAGCCAAACCTTTGCAGTCAATCAGCCCCAGCATTTT. The chain uses TRBV4-3 and TRBJ1-5; D unclear. CDR3 length: 15 amino acids. V was pared by 2 bases and J by 3 bases, with 11 bases between. Germline V gene data show CDR1 as LGHNA and CDR2 as YSLEER.

The chain joins TRBV2 to TRBJ1-5; TRBD1 is a possible D gene (5 bases). The CDR3 totals 15 residues. Per the germline V gene, CDR1 is SNHLY and CDR2 is FYNNEI. Trimming took 8 bases from V and 4 from J, leaving 18 bases between them. CDR3 nucleotide sequence: TGTGCCAGCTCCCCCTCGGGGCTACGAAATCAGCCCCAGCATTTT. Amino acid sequence: CASSPSGLRNQPQHF. The variable domain in full, completed from reference TRBV2 and TRBJ1-5, reads EPEVTQTPSHQVTQMGQEVILRCVPISNHLYFYWYRQILGQKVEFLVSFYNNEISEKSEIFDDQFSVERPDGSNFTLKIRSTKLEDSAMYFCASSPSGLRNQPQHFGDGTRLSIL.

This sequence joins TRBV5-4 and TRBJ2-3; D call uncertain. The germline V and J ends were trimmed by 4 bases and 1 base, with 10 bases remaining between them. CDR1 and CDR2 from the germline V gene are SGHNT and YYREEE (reference sequence). The CDR3 is made up of 14 amino acids. CDR3 sequence: CASSPYGGTDTQYF. The CDR3 DNA follows: TGTGCCAGCAGCCCCTATGGCGGCACAGATACGCAGTATTTT.

Details on this clone: One junction end disagrees with the germline gene, perhaps due to a read error. The V gene is TRBV7-7, the J gene TRBJ2-1; a weak D match, TRBD1 (5 bases). Germline V gives CDR1 SSHAT, CDR2 FNYEAQ (reference sequence). The CDR3 is 13 residues long. The CDR3 here is CASSVDSYNEQFF. The CDR3 DNA is TGTGCTAGCAGCGTCGACAGCTACAATGAGCAGTTCTTC.

This sequence joins TRBV7-3 and TRBJ1-1, with 11 bases fitting TRBD1. V was pared by 3 bases and J by 5 bases, with 8 bases of the junction left unmatched. The CDR3 contains 16 residues. The germline gives CDR1 SGHTA, CDR2 FQGTGA. CDR3 nucleotide sequence: TGTGCCAGCAGCTTTGGGACAGGGGGAAGGGGGACTGAAGCTTTCTTT. This codes for CASSFGTGGRGTEAFF.

The chain joins TRBV30 to TRBJ1-5, with 9 bases aligning to TRBD1. Trimming took 5 bases from V and 11 from J; bases not matched to a gene: 16. The CDR3 totals 15 residues. Germline V gene data show CDR1 as GTSNPN and CDR2 as SVGIG (reference sequence). In DNA form, the CDR3 reads TGTGCCTGGCAGGGACCGGGGACAGGGTCCCCGGCCCAGCATTTT. Residues: CAWQGPGTGSPAQHF.